One and the same sample provided the 14 T cell receptor beta chains below, sequenced in a study of blood T cell repertoires in COVID-19. This table comes from immunoSEQ multiplex PCR, and its TCRdb copy is limited to in-frame clones, with some not included. The table includes roughly 150,000 clones, approximately 92% detected once. Material: peripheral blood. These receptors all stem from a woman aged 35 to 49 with acute or convalescent COVID-19.

The J gene is TRBJ2-1, the V gene TRBV19, with D possibly TRBD2 on 6 matching bases. This CDR3 region has 13 residues. The germline CDR1 and CDR2 sequences are LNHDA and SQIVND (reference sequence). V lost 4 bases and J 6 bases, leaving 10 bases between the germline ends. The CDR3 loop is CASSTSVTNEQFF. As DNA, the CDR3 is TGTGCCAGTAGTACTAGCGTAACCAATGAGCAGTTCTTC.

The chain employs TRBV4-1 and TRBJ2-7, with D possibly being TRBD1 (5 bases). The V end lost 3 bases, the J end lost 7 bases, and 7 bases lay between the germline ends. This CDR3 spans 11 amino acids. Germline CDR1 is MGHRA and CDR2 is YSYEKL. CDR3 loop: CASSQGLEQYF. CDR3 DNA: TGCGCCAGCAGCCAGGGGCTGGAGCAGTACTTC.

CDR3 loop: CASSEGQGYANTGELFF. CDR3 DNA sequence: TGTGCCAGCAGCGAAGGACAGGGATACGCGAACACCGGGGAGCTGTTTTTT. V and J are TRBV11-3 and TRBJ2-2, with TRBD1 matching 8 bases. Germline CDR1 and CDR2: SGHNT and YENEEA. This CDR3 is built from 17 residues. Trimming removed 5 bases from V and 0 bases from J; junction bases left unmatched: 8.

The V call is TRBV24-1, the J call TRBJ2-2; possible D gene TRBD2, 6 bases. V dropped 4 bases and J dropped 6 bases, with 11 bases sitting between them. There are 14 residues in the CDR3. Germline V gives CDR1 KGHDR, CDR2 SFDVKD. Here the CDR3 reads CATSESGYAGELFF. CDR3 nucleotides: TGTGCCACCAGTGAGAGCGGGTACGCCGGGGAGCTGTTTTTT.

The chain links TRBV7-6 to TRBJ2-1; 8 bases align to TRBD2. CDR1 SGHVS and CDR2 FNYEAQ come from the germline V gene. V lost 4 bases to trimming and J lost 6 bases; unmatched junction nucleotides: 5. The CDR3 extends over 14 amino acids. CDR3 residues: CASSSSGLINEQFF. The DNA of the CDR3 is TGTGCCAGCAGCTCTAGCGGGTTGATCAATGAGCAGTTCTTC.

J is TRBJ1-1 and V is TRBV6-6; 7 positions match TRBD1. CDR3 length: 14 amino acids. Germline V gives CDR1 MNHNY, CDR2 SVGAGI (reference sequence). Trimming cost V 6 bases and J 0 bases; bases outside gene matches: 4. As DNA, the CDR3 is TGTGCCAGCAGGAGGGGACAGATGAACACTGAAGCTTTCTTT. Residues: CASRRGQMNTEAFF.

This rearrangement joins TRBV18 to TRBJ2-7, with D perhaps TRBD2 (7 bases). Germline V gene data show CDR1 as KGHSH and CDR2 as LQKENI. This CDR3 spans 16 amino acids. With 2 bases removed from V and 1 base from J, the gap between germline ends came to 15 bases. The CDR3 loop is CASSPSAGGPSYEQYF. DNA of the CDR3: TGTGCCAGCTCACCATCTGCCGGGGGGCCGTCCTACGAGCAGTACTTC.

The chain links TRBV5-1 to TRBJ1-3; TRBD1 matches 9 bases. Trimming at V came to 5 bases and at J to 7 bases, leaving 10 bases not matched to a gene. Germline values: CDR1 SGHRS, CDR2 YFSETQ. This CDR3 has 15 amino acids. CDR3 region: CASRPLGDRENTIYF. In DNA form, the CDR3 reads TGCGCCAGCAGACCCTTAGGGGACAGGGAGAACACCATATATTTT. The full variable domain, in which reference TRBV5-1 and TRBJ1-3 provide the parts outside the CDR3, is KAGVTQTPRYLIKTRGQQVTLSCSPISGHRSVSWYQQTPGQGLQFLFEYFSETQRNKGNFPGRFSGRQFSNSRSEMNVSTLELGDSALYLCASRPLGDRENTIYFGEGSWLTVV.

V is TRBV7-3 and J is TRBJ2-2, with 10 nucleotides matching TRBD1. This CDR3 spans 18 amino acids. V lost 0 bases and J lost 3; bases outside the gene matches: 7. Germline V gives CDR1 SGHTA, CDR2 FQGTGA. CDR3 nucleotides: TGTGCCAGCAGCTTAACCCGAGTCGGACAGGGGGACACCGGGGAGCTGTTTTTT. This codes for CASSLTRVGQGDTGELFF.

The gene calls are TRBV28 and TRBJ1-1; TRBD1 agrees at 7 bases. Germline CDR1 and CDR2: MDHEN and SYDVKM. Trimming at V came to 5 bases and at J to 0 bases, leaving 9 bases not matched to a gene. There are 16 residues in the CDR3. As DNA, the CDR3 is TGTGCCAGCAGTCCAGCGGACAGGATCATGAACACTGAAGCTTTCTTT. Translated, it gives CASSPADRIMNTEAFF.

The rearrangement joins TRBV15 to TRBJ2-7; D not certain. CDR3 length: 14 residues. The V end lost 0 bases, the J end lost 4 bases, and 10 bases lay between the germline ends. In germline, CDR1 is LNHNV, CDR2 YYDKDF (reference sequence). In DNA form, the CDR3 reads TGTGCCACCAGCAGAGATGAGACTTGGTACGAGCAGTACTTC. The encoded protein is CATSRDETWYEQYF.

V and J are TRBV27 and TRBJ2-7; D perhaps matches TRBD2 (6 bases). Trimming left V 5 bases short and J 4 bases short, with 12 bases between. The germline CDR1 and CDR2 sequences are MNHEY and SMNVEV (reference sequence). The CDR3 has 13 amino acids. This CDR3 reads CASSPLSGYEQYF. The CDR3 DNA reads TGTGCCAGCAGTCCCCTTAGCGGATACGAGCAGTACTTC.

This chain connects TRBV14 to TRBJ2-2, with D possibly matching TRBD2 (6 bases). V dropped 4 bases and J dropped 3 bases, with 12 bases sitting between them. The germline gives CDR1 SGHDN, CDR2 FVKESK. The CDR3 has 15 residues. CDR3 coding DNA: TGTGCCAGCAGCCTTATTAGCGGCTACACCGGGGAGCTGTTTTTT. It is translated as CASSLISGYTGELFF.

The gene calls are TRBV7-2 and TRBJ1-6, with 8 nucleotides matching TRBD1. Germline V gene sequence: CDR1 SGHTA, CDR2 FQGNSA. Trimming removed 5 bases from V and 7 bases from J; junction bases left unmatched: 13. The CDR3 spans 17 residues. CDR3 residues: CASSASAYRGLNSPLHF. The CDR3, as DNA: TGTGCCAGCAGCGCCAGCGCCTACAGGGGGTTGAATTCACCCCTCCACTTT.